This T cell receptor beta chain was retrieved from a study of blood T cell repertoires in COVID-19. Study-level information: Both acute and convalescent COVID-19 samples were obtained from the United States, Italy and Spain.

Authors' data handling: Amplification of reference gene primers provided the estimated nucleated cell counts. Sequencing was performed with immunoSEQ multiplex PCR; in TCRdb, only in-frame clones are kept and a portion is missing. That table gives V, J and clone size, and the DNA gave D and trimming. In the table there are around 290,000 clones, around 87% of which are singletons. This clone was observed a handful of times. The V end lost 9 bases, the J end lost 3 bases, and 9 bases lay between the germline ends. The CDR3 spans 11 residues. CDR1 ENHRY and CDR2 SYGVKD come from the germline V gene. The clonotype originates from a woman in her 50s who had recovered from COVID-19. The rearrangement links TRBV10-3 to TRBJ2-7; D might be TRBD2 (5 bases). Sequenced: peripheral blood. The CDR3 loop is CAIPDCYEQYF. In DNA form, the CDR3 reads TGTGCCATTCCGGACTGCTACGAGCAGTACTTC.